This passage covers 6 T cell receptor beta chains from one sample sequenced in a study of Ad26.COV2.S vaccination and SARS-CoV-2 variants. Treatment described: 19 received Ad26.COV2.S at low or high dose, single or two shots; about 5 received placebo; per-sample allocation not given. Repertoires come from day 63 after the first vaccine or placebo injection. Method: immunoSEQ multiplex PCR; TCRdb's copy keeps in-frame clones and lacks some. The sample includes 350,000 to 450,000 clones, roughly 90% of them seen just once. Material: peripheral blood, obtained in a trial of Ad26.COV2.S vaccine versus placebo. Every receptor here comes from a person aged 18-65 years who received the Ad26.COV2.S COVID-19 vaccine or a placebo.

The chain links TRBV6-6 to TRBJ1-1; D is uncertain. The germline CDR1 and CDR2 sequences are MNHNY and SVGAGI (reference sequence). The CDR3 loop spans 12 amino acids. V shed 6 bases and J shed 1 base, with 6 bases lying between them. The CDR3 nucleotides read TGTGCCAGCAGCCGACAGAACACTGAAGCTTTCTTT. It codes for CASSRQNTEAFF.

This chain links TRBV7-5 with TRBJ2-3; the table's D call of TRBD2 was not tested on the DNA. TRBV7-5 is a documented pseudogene. CDR3 length equals 21 residues. CDR3 amino acids: CARSLVGRRKRGSGRQHTQYF. As DNA, the CDR3 is TGTGCCAGAAGCTTAGTAGGCCGTCGCAAGCGGGGAAGCGGGAGGCAACATACGCAGTATTTT.

The V and J genes are TRBV28 and TRBJ1-1; TRBD1 agrees at 9 bases. The germline V gene has CDR1 MDHEN and CDR2 SYDVKM. This CDR3 has 16 amino acids. V lost 3 bases to trimming and J lost 5 bases; unmatched junction nucleotides: 10. The CDR3 loop reads CASSFLGTGRGTEAFF. The CDR3, as DNA: TGTGCCAGCAGTTTTCTTGGGACAGGGCGTGGTACTGAAGCTTTCTTT.

V is TRBV2 and J is TRBJ2-3, with 7 bases lining up with TRBD1. Germline V lookup: CDR1 SNHLY, CDR2 FYNNEI. V lost 5 bases to trimming and J lost 0 bases; unmatched junction nucleotides: 8. The CDR3 has 16 amino acids. CDR3 sequence (DNA): TGTGCCAGCAGTATCCTTGGACAGGAGAGCACAGATACGCAGTATTTT. Residues: CASSILGQESTDTQYF.

This clone was seen a few times. The chain has TRBV5-6 and TRBJ1-2, with a tentative D call TRBD1 (6 bases). Per germline, CDR1 SGHDT and CDR2 YYEEEE. The CDR3 totals 15 residues. V shed 1 base and J shed 4 bases, with 14 bases lying between them. Here the CDR3 reads CASSLIGGGGYGYTF. CDR3 nucleotide sequence: TGTGCCAGCAGCTTGATAGGGGGAGGAGGCTATGGCTACACCTTC.

Note on this clone: The same CDR3 is also encoded by other DNA sequences in this sample. V gene TRBV3-1 (or the pseudogene TRBV3-2) combines with J gene TRBJ1-3; D is undetermined. The CDR3 extends over 14 amino acids. CDR1 LGHDT and CDR2 YNNKEL come from the germline V gene (reference sequence). Trimming pared 1 base from V and 4 bases from J, leaving 8 bases between. The CDR3 coding sequence is TGTGCCAGCAGCCAAGTTGGGTCGGGAAACACCATATATTTT. Translated: CASSQVGSGNTIYF.